This T cell receptor beta chain was documented in a study of beta chain features in type 1 diabetes. Overall study: Examination spanned around 110 million sorted cells from all samples.

In the case of this clone: As yet, its antigen is unknown.

A single heparinised blood sample, averaging about 120 mL, was obtained per donor. Staining for CD45RO/CCR7/CD25/CD127/CD95/CD27 allowed sorting of CD4+ naive, central memory, regulatory and stem cell-like memory cells. The isolated RNA, all of it, was reverse transcribed, so expressed TCRB transcripts were what got sequenced. Generated by immunoSEQ multiplex PCR, the TCRdb table keeps only in-frame clones and is missing some. The repertoire consists of 310,000 or so clones, with less than 9.5% occurring once and the leading ten covering 0.44%. Overall study results and limits: Healthy donors had naive, central memory and Treg TCRB repertoires that appeared less similar than those seen among patients.

From germline, CDR1 is SGHTA and CDR2 FQGNSA. Trimming removed 5 bases at V and 5 bases at J, with 9 bases between. This CDR3 is 12 amino acids long. The sequencing input was central memory CD4+ T cells from blood. The clonotype originates from a young woman in good health. This chain joins TRBV7-2 and TRBJ2-5, with D perhaps TRBD2 (5 bases). The CDR3 DNA is TGTGCCAGCAGCGCCAGGAGGGAGACCCAGTACTTC. Protein sequence: CASSARRETQYF.